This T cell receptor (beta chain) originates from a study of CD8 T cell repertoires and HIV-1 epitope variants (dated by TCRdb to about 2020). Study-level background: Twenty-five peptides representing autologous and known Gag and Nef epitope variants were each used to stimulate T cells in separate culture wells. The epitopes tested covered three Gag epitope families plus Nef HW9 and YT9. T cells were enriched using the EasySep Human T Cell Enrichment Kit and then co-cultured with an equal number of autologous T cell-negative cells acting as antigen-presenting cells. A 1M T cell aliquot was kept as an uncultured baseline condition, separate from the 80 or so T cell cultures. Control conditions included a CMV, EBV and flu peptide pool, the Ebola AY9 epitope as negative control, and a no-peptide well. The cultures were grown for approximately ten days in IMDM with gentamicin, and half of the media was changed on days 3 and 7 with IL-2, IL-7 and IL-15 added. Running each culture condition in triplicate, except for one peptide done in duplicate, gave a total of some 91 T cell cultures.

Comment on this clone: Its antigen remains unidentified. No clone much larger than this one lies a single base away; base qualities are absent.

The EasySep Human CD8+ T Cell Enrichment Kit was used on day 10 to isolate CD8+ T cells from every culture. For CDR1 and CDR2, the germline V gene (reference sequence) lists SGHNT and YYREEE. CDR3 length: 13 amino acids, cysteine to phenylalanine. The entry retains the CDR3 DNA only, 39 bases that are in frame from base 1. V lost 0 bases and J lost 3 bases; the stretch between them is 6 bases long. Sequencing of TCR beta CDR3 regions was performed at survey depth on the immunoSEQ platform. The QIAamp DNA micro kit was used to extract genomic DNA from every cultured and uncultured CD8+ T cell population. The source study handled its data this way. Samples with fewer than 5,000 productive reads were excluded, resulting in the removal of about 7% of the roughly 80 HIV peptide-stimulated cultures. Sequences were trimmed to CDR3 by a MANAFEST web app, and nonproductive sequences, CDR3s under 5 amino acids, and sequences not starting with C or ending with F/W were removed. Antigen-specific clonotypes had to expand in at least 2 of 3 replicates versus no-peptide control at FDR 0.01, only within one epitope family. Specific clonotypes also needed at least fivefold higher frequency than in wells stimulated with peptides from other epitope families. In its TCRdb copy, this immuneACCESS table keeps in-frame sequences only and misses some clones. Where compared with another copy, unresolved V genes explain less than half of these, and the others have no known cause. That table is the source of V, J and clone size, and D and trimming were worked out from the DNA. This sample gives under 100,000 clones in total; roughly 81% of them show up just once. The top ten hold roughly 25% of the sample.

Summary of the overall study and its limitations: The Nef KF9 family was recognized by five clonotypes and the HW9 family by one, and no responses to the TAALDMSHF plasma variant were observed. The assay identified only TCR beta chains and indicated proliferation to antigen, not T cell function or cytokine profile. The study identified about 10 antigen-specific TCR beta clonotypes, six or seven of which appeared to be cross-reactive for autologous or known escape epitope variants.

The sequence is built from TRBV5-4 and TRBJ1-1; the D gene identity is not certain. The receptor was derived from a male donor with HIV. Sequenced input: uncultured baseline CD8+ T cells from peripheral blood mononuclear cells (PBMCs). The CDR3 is CASSLASDTEAFF. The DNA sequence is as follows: TGTGCCAGCAGCTTGGCCAGCGACACTGAAGCTTTCTTT.